These T cell receptor beta chains were read from a single sample in a study of T cell repertoires in cytomegalovirus infection. TCRdb reanalysed the reads using MiXCR and keeps one entry per CDR3 protein. The data hold about 740,000 distinct CDR3 sequences, with 35% to 40% observed a single time. Sequencing used PBMCs. Every receptor here comes from a human donor in good health (CMV status not recorded). Some clones in this sample may be carry-over from other donors' samples. Each CDR3 is given with its conserved first and last residue. D genes are given only for firm matches. A row's size may be missing; if present it is once, few, many or a size class.

d_call: TRBD1
clone_size: once
v_call: TRBV5-1
j_call: TRBJ2-3
cdr3_aa: CASSSTGTGGSTDTQYF
cdr3_nt: TGCGCCAGCAGCTCTACCGGGACAGGGGGCAGCACAGATACGCAGTATTTT

d_call: .
clone_size: .
v_call: TRBV20-1
j_call: TRBJ2-6
cdr3_aa: CSARRQGTGANVLTF
cdr3_nt: TGCAGTGCCCGGAGGCAAGGGACAGGGGCCAACGTCCTGACTTTC

d_call: .
clone_size: few
v_call: TRBV7-2
j_call: TRBJ2-1
cdr3_aa: CASSPHPYNEQFF
cdr3_nt: TGTGCCAGCAGCCCCCATCCCTACAATGAGCAGTTCTTC

d_call: .
clone_size: .
v_call: TRBV12-3/TRBV12-4
j_call: TRBJ2-5
cdr3_aa: CASSFSVGGVSESQYF
cdr3_nt: TGTGCCAGCAGTTTTTCGGTTGGCGGGGTATCGGAGAGCCAGTACTTC

d_call: .
clone_size: .
v_call: TRBV4-1
j_call: TRBJ1-2
cdr3_aa: CASSRVILGQGGNYGYTF
cdr3_nt: TGTGCCAGCAGCCGAGTAATACTAGGGCAGGGCGGGAACTATGGCTACACCTTC

d_call: .
clone_size: few
v_call: TRBV12-3/TRBV12-4
j_call: TRBJ1-1
cdr3_aa: CASSRVGRSPEAFF
cdr3_nt: TGTGCCAGCAGCCGGGTGGGTCGCTCTCCTGAAGCTTTCTTT

d_call: .
clone_size: few
v_call: TRBV5-6
j_call: TRBJ1-5
cdr3_aa: CASTTGLQPQHF
cdr3_nt: TGTGCCAGCACAACAGGGTTACAGCCCCAGCATTTT

d_call: .
clone_size: many
v_call: TRBV6-1
j_call: TRBJ2-1
cdr3_aa: CASSGRVYNEQFF
cdr3_nt: TGTGCCAGCAGTGGCAGGGTTTACAATGAGCAGTTCTTC

d_call: .
clone_size: .
v_call: TRBV7-2
j_call: TRBJ1-1
cdr3_aa: CASSRGTVNTEAFF
cdr3_nt: TGTGCCAGCAGCCGCGGGACGGTGAACACTGAAGCTTTCTTT

d_call: TRBD1
clone_size: few
v_call: TRBV6-5
j_call: TRBJ1-2
cdr3_aa: CASSYQGQGIYGYTF
cdr3_nt: TGTGCCAGCAGTTATCAGGGACAGGGGATCTATGGCTACACCTTC

d_call: .
clone_size: .
v_call: TRBV12-3/TRBV12-4
j_call: TRBJ1-2
cdr3_aa: CASSPSPGGRGYTF
cdr3_nt: TGTGCCAGCAGTCCTTCCCCGGGCGGGCGTGGCTACACCTTC

d_call: .
clone_size: few
v_call: TRBV6-6
j_call: TRBJ2-6
cdr3_aa: CASIGGRSGANVLTF
cdr3_nt: TGTGCCAGCATCGGAGGGAGATCTGGGGCCAACGTCCTGACTTTC

d_call: .
clone_size: .
v_call: TRBV7-6
j_call: TRBJ2-1
cdr3_aa: CASSPGYDNEQFF
cdr3_nt: TGTGCCAGCAGCCCCGGGTATGACAATGAGCAGTTCTTC

d_call: TRBD1
clone_size: .
v_call: TRBV6-6
j_call: TRBJ2-3
cdr3_aa: CASSLQGAVADTQYF
cdr3_nt: TGTGCCAGCAGTTTACAGGGGGCCGTGGCAGATACGCAGTATTTT

d_call: .
clone_size: few
v_call: TRBV4-1
j_call: TRBJ1-4
cdr3_aa: CASSPQVGRTNEKLFF
cdr3_nt: TGCGCCAGCAGCCCCCAGGTGGGAAGGACTAATGAAAAACTGTTTTTT

d_call: .
clone_size: many
v_call: TRBV14
j_call: TRBJ2-3
cdr3_aa: CASSQVRGHITDTQYF
cdr3_nt: TGTGCCAGCAGCCAAGTGCGGGGGCATATTACAGATACGCAGTATTTT

d_call: .
clone_size: many
v_call: TRBV7-9
j_call: TRBJ1-1
cdr3_aa: CASTPGGEAFF
cdr3_nt: TGTGCCAGCACCCCGGGTGGGGAAGCTTTCTTT

d_call: .
clone_size: .
v_call: TRBV25-1
j_call: TRBJ2-3
cdr3_aa: CASNKRNTDTQYF
cdr3_nt: TGTGCCAGCAATAAGCGGAACACAGATACGCAGTATTTT

d_call: TRBD1
clone_size: .
v_call: TRBV5-1
j_call: TRBJ1-1
cdr3_aa: CASSLEGGGMNTEAFF
cdr3_nt: TGCGCCAGCAGCTTGGAGGGAGGGGGCATGAACACTGAAGCTTTCTTT

d_call: TRBD1
clone_size: few
v_call: TRBV7-9
j_call: TRBJ2-3
cdr3_aa: CASRPVQGDQDTQYF
cdr3_nt: TGTGCCAGCAGGCCGGTACAGGGGGATCAAGATACGCAGTATTTT

d_call: TRBD1
clone_size: many
v_call: TRBV20-1
j_call: TRBJ2-7
cdr3_aa: CSATDRVHEQYF
cdr3_nt: TGCAGTGCTACCGACAGGGTTCACGAGCAGTACTTC

d_call: .
clone_size: .
v_call: TRBV5-6
j_call: TRBJ1-5
cdr3_aa: CASSFGGSGQPQHF
cdr3_nt: TGTGCCAGCAGCTTCGGGGGATCAGGACAGCCCCAGCATTTT

d_call: .
clone_size: .
v_call: TRBV7-9
j_call: TRBJ2-7
cdr3_aa: CASSFSTGEQYF
cdr3_nt: TGTGCCAGCAGCTTTAGTACCGGCGAGCAGTACTTC

d_call: .
clone_size: few
v_call: TRBV12-3/TRBV12-4
j_call: TRBJ1-6
cdr3_aa: CASTREHSPLHF
cdr3_nt: TGTGCCAGCACTAGGGAACATTCACCCCTCCACTTT

d_call: .
clone_size: many
v_call: TRBV15
j_call: TRBJ2-6
cdr3_aa: CATSRTRVSGANVLTF
cdr3_nt: TGTGCCACCAGCAGAACTAGGGTGTCTGGGGCCAACGTCCTGACTTTC

d_call: .
clone_size: few
v_call: TRBV4-1
j_call: TRBJ1-3
cdr3_aa: CASSQVIGSDTIYF
cdr3_nt: TGCGCCAGCAGCCAAGTTATAGGGTCCGACACCATATATTTT

d_call: .
clone_size: .
v_call: TRBV6-8
j_call: TRBJ1-1
cdr3_aa: CASSYDGGLNTEAFF
cdr3_nt: TGTGCCAGCAGTTACGACGGGGGTCTGAACACTGAAGCTTTCTTT

d_call: .
clone_size: .
v_call: TRBV20-1
j_call: TRBJ1-2
cdr3_aa: CSARATTGIRDGYTF
cdr3_nt: TGCAGTGCTAGAGCGACTACAGGGATCAGGGATGGCTACACCTTC

d_call: .
clone_size: .
v_call: TRBV2
j_call: TRBJ2-2
cdr3_aa: CASSLPSAANTGELFF
cdr3_nt: TGTGCCAGCAGTCTCCCTTCGGCAGCGAACACCGGGGAGCTGTTTTTT

d_call: TRBD2
clone_size: few
v_call: TRBV7-2
j_call: TRBJ2-1
cdr3_aa: CASRTSGLYNEQFF
cdr3_nt: TGTGCCAGCAGAACTAGCGGGCTCTACAATGAGCAGTTCTTC

d_call: TRBD2
clone_size: .
v_call: TRBV6-5
j_call: TRBJ2-5
cdr3_aa: CASRESPLAGPRGTQYF
cdr3_nt: TGTGCCAGCAGGGAAAGTCCCCTAGCGGGACCTCGTGGGACCCAGTACTTC

d_call: .
clone_size: .
v_call: TRBV14
j_call: TRBJ2-5
cdr3_aa: CASSLTTAQETQYF
cdr3_nt: TGTGCCAGCAGCTTGACAACAGCCCAAGAGACCCAGTACTTC

d_call: .
clone_size: few
v_call: TRBV7-8
j_call: TRBJ2-7
cdr3_aa: CASSLAVAAREQYF
cdr3_nt: TGTGCCAGCAGCTTAGCGGTGGCAGCGCGTGAGCAGTACTTC

d_call: .
clone_size: .
v_call: TRBV5-6
j_call: TRBJ1-1
cdr3_aa: CASSRGTGAFF
cdr3_nt: TGTGCCAGCAGCAGAGGGACGGGGGCTTTCTTT

d_call: .
clone_size: few
v_call: TRBV20-1
j_call: TRBJ2-1
cdr3_aa: CSAQHVKGENEQFF
cdr3_nt: TGCAGTGCTCAACATGTGAAGGGGGAAAATGAGCAGTTCTTC

d_call: TRBD2
clone_size: few
v_call: TRBV7-6
j_call: TRBJ2-1
cdr3_aa: CASSRTGTSVYNEQFF
cdr3_nt: TGTGCCAGCAGCCGGACCGGGACTAGCGTCTACAATGAGCAGTTCTTC

d_call: TRBD1
clone_size: few
v_call: TRBV7-9
j_call: TRBJ2-2
cdr3_aa: CASSDRSGQGAPGTGELFF
cdr3_nt: TGTGCCAGCAGCGATCGTTCGGGACAGGGGGCGCCGGGCACCGGGGAGCTGTTTTTT

d_call: TRBD2
clone_size: .
v_call: TRBV6-6
j_call: TRBJ2-1
cdr3_aa: CASTAIAGVHNEQFF
cdr3_nt: TGTGCCAGCACCGCAATAGCGGGAGTCCACAATGAGCAGTTCTTC

d_call: TRBD1
clone_size: few
v_call: TRBV6-1
j_call: TRBJ2-7
cdr3_aa: CASNNRDRAEQYF
cdr3_nt: TGTGCCAGCAACAACCGAGACAGGGCCGAGCAGTACTTC

d_call: TRBD2
clone_size: .
v_call: TRBV7-2
j_call: TRBJ2-1
cdr3_aa: CASSLPPSGPSYNEQFF
cdr3_nt: TGTGCCAGCAGCTTGCCACCTAGCGGACCTTCCTACAATGAGCAGTTCTTC

d_call: TRBD2
clone_size: once
v_call: TRBV7-6
j_call: TRBJ2-3
cdr3_aa: CASSYLAGGHGETQYF
cdr3_nt: TGTGCCAGCAGCTATCTAGCGGGGGGACATGGAGAGACGCAGTATTTT

d_call: .
clone_size: .
v_call: TRBV28
j_call: TRBJ2-6
cdr3_aa: CASIRRGTPGANVLTF
cdr3_nt: TGTGCCAGCATTCGAAGAGGGACCCCTGGGGCCAACGTCCTGACTTTC

d_call: TRBD1
clone_size: few
v_call: TRBV28
j_call: TRBJ2-2
cdr3_aa: CASSFAAGGATGELFF
cdr3_nt: TGTGCCAGCAGTTTTGCGGCAGGGGGCGCAACCGGGGAGCTGTTTTTT

d_call: .
clone_size: .
v_call: TRBV19
j_call: TRBJ2-1
cdr3_aa: CASSMGVAGLRFF
cdr3_nt: TGTGCCAGTAGTATGGGGGTCGCGGGATTAAGGTTCTTC

d_call: .
clone_size: .
v_call: TRBV19
j_call: TRBJ1-6
cdr3_aa: CASSIRTGVSSPLHF
cdr3_nt: TGTGCCAGTAGTATACGGACGGGGGTGAGTTCACCCCTCCACTTT

d_call: .
clone_size: .
v_call: TRBV5-6
j_call: TRBJ1-6
cdr3_aa: CASSLLASSYNSPLHF
cdr3_nt: TGTGCCAGCAGCCTGCTAGCGAGCTCCTATAATTCACCCCTCCACTTT

d_call: .
clone_size: .
v_call: TRBV7-6
j_call: TRBJ1-4
cdr3_aa: CASSRRRATDEILFF
cdr3_nt: TGTGCCAGCAGCCGGAGACGGGCTACGGATGAAATACTGTTTTTT

d_call: .
clone_size: .
v_call: TRBV27
j_call: TRBJ2-7
cdr3_aa: CASSFGASASYEQYF
cdr3_nt: TGTGCCAGCAGTTTCGGGGCTAGCGCATCCTACGAGCAGTACTTC